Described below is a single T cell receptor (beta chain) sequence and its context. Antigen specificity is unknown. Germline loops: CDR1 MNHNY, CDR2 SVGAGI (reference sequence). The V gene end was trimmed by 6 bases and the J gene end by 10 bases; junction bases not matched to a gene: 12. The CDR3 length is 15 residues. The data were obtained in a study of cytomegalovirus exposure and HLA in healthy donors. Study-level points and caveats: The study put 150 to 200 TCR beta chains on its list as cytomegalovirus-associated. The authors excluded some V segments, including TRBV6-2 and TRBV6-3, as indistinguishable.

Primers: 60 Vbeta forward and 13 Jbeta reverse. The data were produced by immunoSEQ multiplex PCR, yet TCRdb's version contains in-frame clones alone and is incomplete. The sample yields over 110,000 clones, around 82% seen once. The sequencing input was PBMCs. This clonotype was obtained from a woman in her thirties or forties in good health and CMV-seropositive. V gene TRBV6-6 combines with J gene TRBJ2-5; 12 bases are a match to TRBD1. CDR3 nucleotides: TGTGCCAGCAGGCCCACCGGGACAGGGGGCCAAAGCCAGTACTTC. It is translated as CASRPTGTGGQSQYF.